This T cell receptor beta chain was found in a study of blood T cell repertoires in COVID-19. Study at large: Sites across the United States, Italy and Spain contributed samples from acute and convalescent COVID-19. The cDNA or gDNA used as material had been derived from T cells, B-cell-depleted T cells, or PBMCs.

In the authors' workflow: By means of reference gene primer amplification, nucleated cell counts were estimated. Clones were read by immunoSEQ multiplex PCR, and TCRdb kept only the in-frame ones, dropping some. V and J calls and clone size come straight from that table; D and trimming were deduced from the DNA. The sample consists of about 300,000 clones, approximately 90% of them appearing once. The germline CDR1 and CDR2 sequences are SSHAT and FNYEAQ (reference sequence). The CDR3 length is 20 residues. V lost 2 bases to trimming and J lost 3 bases; unmatched junction nucleotides: 13. The source material was peripheral blood. The chain has TRBV7-7 and TRBJ2-5, with TRBD2 matching over 15 bases. The receptor was isolated from a man between 18 and 29 years old with active or convalescent COVID-19. CDR3 residues: CASSLRVPGLAGGEEETQYF. The DNA of the CDR3 is TGTGCCAGCAGCTTAAGAGTCCCGGGACTAGCGGGAGGAGAGGAAGAGACCCAGTACTTC. The complete variable domain, with remaining parts taken from reference TRBV7-7 and TRBJ2-5, reads GAGVSQSPRYKVTKRGQDVTLRCDPISSHATLYWYQQALGQGPEFLTYFNYEAQPDKSGLPSDRFSAERPEGSISTLTIQRTEQRDSAMYRCASSLRVPGLAGGEEETQYFGPGTRLLVL.